This T cell receptor beta chain emerged from a study of blood T cells in healthy people across ages. Every donor provided approximately 9.2 milliliters of peripheral blood. Germline V gene data show CDR1 as ENHRY and CDR2 as SYGVKD. This CDR3 has 16 residues. This clonotype was recorded once. The junction and the germline gene differ at one end; a read error may be behind it. PCR was performed a second time for 7 to 11 cycles using a sample-barcoded 5' primer and a J-beta primer mix. TCRdb re-called the 5' RACE reads with MiXCR, one entry per CDR3 protein. The data show just over 1 million distinct CDR3 sequences, under 55% seen once.

The source of this sequence is an older woman in good health. Material for sequencing was blood. The chain combines TRBV10-3 with TRBJ2-6, with 7 bases identical to TRBD1. The CDR3 protein is CATSDDRAAGANVLTF. In nucleotides, the CDR3 is TGTGCCACCAGTGACGACAGGGCTGCTGGGGCCAACGTCCTGACTTTC.